Listed below are T cell receptor beta chains from one sample, sequenced in a study of T cell responses to AZD1222 COVID-19 vaccine. Some clones are missing from TCRdb's copy, which holds only in-frame ones; the method was immunoSEQ multiplex PCR. The table lists about 93,000 clones, roughly nine tenths of them singletons. The sample consisted of peripheral blood, taken on day 0 of MenACWY control vaccination. Receptors were obtained from an adult in good health. The CDR3 runs from the conserved cysteine through the conserved F or W. The D gene is left open where the match is weak. The size entry is marked missing in some rows and otherwise reads once, few, many or a size class.

CDR3aa	CDR3nt	d_gene	v_gene	j_gene	abundance
CASSSWGEFNSPLHF	TGTGCCAGCTCCTCTTGGGGGGAATTTAATTCACCCCTCCACTTT	.	TRBV7-8	TRBJ1-6	.
CASSPPQPGLSNTEAFF	TGTGCCAGCTCACCACCGCAACCGGGACTGTCGAACACTGAAGCTTTCTTT	.	TRBV18	TRBJ1-1	.
CASSVRARGSTGELFF	TGTGCCAGCAGCGTCCGGGCCCGGGGGAGCACCGGGGAGCTGTTTTTT	.	TRBV7-2	TRBJ2-2	.
CASSFHRGTGELFF	TGTGCCAGCAGTTTCCACAGGGGGACCGGGGAGCTGTTTTTT	TRBD1	TRBV6-5	TRBJ2-2	.
CASSLTGMNTEAFF	TGTGCCAGCAGCTTAACGGGGATGAACACTGAAGCTTTCTTT	.	TRBV7-9	TRBJ1-1	.
CAIRKGQGEDTQYF	TGTGCCATCAGAAAGGGACAGGGGGAAGATACGCAGTATTTT	TRBD1	TRBV10-3	TRBJ2-3	.
CASSSPGQGGTEQYF	TGTGCCAGCAGTTCCCCGGGGCAGGGAGGGACCGAGCAGTACTTC	TRBD2	TRBV27	TRBJ2-7	.
CASSAPGLAGTGELFF	TGCGCCAGCAGCGCCCCGGGACTAGCGGGCACCGGGGAGCTGTTTTTT	TRBD2	TRBV5-1	TRBJ2-2	once
CASSQVGWGADGYTF	TGTGCCAGCAGCCAAGTTGGGTGGGGGGCCGATGGCTACACCTTC	.	TRBV3-1/TRBV3-2	TRBJ1-2	.
CASSLTDRVYTGELFF	TGTGCCAGCAGCCTTACCGACAGGGTATACACCGGGGAGCTGTTTTTT	TRBD1	TRBV9	TRBJ2-2	few
CASSARDRGKAFF	TGTGCCAGCAGTGCTCGGGACAGGGGAAAAGCTTTCTTT	TRBD1	TRBV12-3/TRBV12-4	TRBJ1-1	.
CASTPGGAGGSYNEQFF	TGTGCCAGCACACCCGGAGGGGCGGGGGGCTCCTACAATGAGCAGTTCTTC	TRBD2	TRBV5-4	TRBJ2-1	.
CASSLAPGNTIYF	TGCGCCAGCAGCTTGGCCCCTGGAAACACCATATATTTT	.	TRBV5-1	TRBJ1-3	.
CASSFIGREDEQYF	TGTGCCAGCAGTTTTATCGGTAGGGAGGACGAGCAGTACTTC	.	TRBV27	TRBJ2-7	.
CASSSQGGTNYGYTF	TGTGCCAGCAGCTCACAGGGGGGGACTAACTATGGCTACACCTTC	TRBD1	TRBV7-9	TRBJ1-2	.
CASSTGTSGGNSPLHF	TGTGCCAGCAGCACCGGGACTTCAGGTGGGAATTCACCCCTCCACTTT	.	TRBV7-2	TRBJ1-6	.
CASSQEDRGLAYGYTF	TGCGCCAGCAGCCAAGAGGACAGGGGACTTGCCTATGGCTACACCTTC	TRBD1	TRBV4-3	TRBJ1-2	.
CASSQGQVATQPQHF	TGTGCCAGCAGCCAGGGACAGGTGGCAACCCAGCCCCAGCATTTT	TRBD1	TRBV5-5	TRBJ1-5	once
CASGHDSGNTIYF	TGTGCCAGCGGGCATGACTCTGGAAACACCATATATTTT	.	TRBV9	TRBJ1-3	.
CASSLQSTGELFF	TGTGCCAGCAGCTTACAGAGCACCGGGGAGCTGTTTTTT	.	TRBV11-2	TRBJ2-2	.
CASSIVRPMPNYGYTF	TGTGCCAGTAGTATCGTCAGGCCAATGCCTAACTATGGCTACACCTTC	.	TRBV19	TRBJ1-2	.
CASSSRTGGGEKLFF	TGTGCCAGCAGCTCCAGGACAGGGGGGGGAGAAAAACTGTTTTTT	TRBD1	TRBV7-2	TRBJ1-4	.
CASSLPGLVNSPLHF	TGTGCCAGCAGCTTGCCGGGACTAGTCAATTCACCCCTCCACTTT	.	TRBV5-4	TRBJ1-6	.
CASSVVGFYEQYF	TGTGCCAGCAGTGTGGTAGGGTTCTACGAGCAGTACTTC	.	TRBV2	TRBJ2-7	.
CASISSYNSPLHF	TGTGCCAGCATAAGCTCCTATAATTCACCCCTCCACTTT	.	TRBV28	TRBJ1-6	.
CASRLAGYQETQYF	TGCGCCAGCAGACTAGCGGGTTACCAAGAGACCCAGTACTTC	TRBD2	TRBV10-2	TRBJ2-5	.
CASSLVPTGTGEWNEQFF	TGTGCCAGCAGCTTAGTCCCGACAGGGACGGGAGAATGGAATGAGCAGTTCTTC	.	TRBV7-2	TRBJ2-1	.
CASSLAGSSGNTIYF	TGCGCCAGCAGCTTGGCTGGCTCCTCTGGAAACACCATATATTTT	.	TRBV5-1	TRBJ1-3	.
CATSPTNAGNTIYF	TGTGCCACCAGCCCTACAAATGCTGGAAACACCATATATTTT	.	TRBV15	TRBJ1-3	.
CASSQRYEQFF	TGTGCCAGCAGTCAGCGTTATGAGCAGTTCTTC	.	TRBV27	TRBJ2-1	.
CASSLPGSYGYTF	TGTGCCAGCAGTTTACCCGGGAGCTATGGCTACACCTTC	.	TRBV12-3/TRBV12-4	TRBJ1-2	.
CASSKMGRGAGASVVSPDTQYF	TGTGCCAGCAGCAAAATGGGAAGGGGCGCCGGAGCGAGTGTGGTTAGTCCAGATACGCAGTATTTT	.	TRBV21-1	TRBJ2-3	once
CASSYSFSRTPGGTQYF	TGTGCCAGCAGTTACTCATTCAGTCGGACCCCAGGGGGGACGCAGTATTTT	.	TRBV6-2/TRBV6-3	TRBJ2-3	.
CASSEKQSQHF	TGTGCCAGCAGTGAAAAACAGAGCCAGCATTTT	.	TRBV6-1	TRBJ1-5	.
CASSYSTGGWLNEQFF	TGTGCCAGCAGTTACTCTACAGGGGGGTGGTTGAATGAGCAGTTCTTC	TRBD1	TRBV6-5	TRBJ2-1	.
CASSIGLAGTRTDTQYF	TGTGCCAGTAGTATCGGACTAGCGGGGACGCGCACAGATACGCAGTATTTT	TRBD2	TRBV19	TRBJ2-3	.
CASRRTSGGTYEQYF	TGTGCCAGCAGAAGGACTAGCGGGGGTACCTACGAGCAGTACTTC	TRBD2	TRBV6-5	TRBJ2-7	.
CASRTSGGQNEQFF	TGCGCCAGCAGAACTAGCGGGGGGCAAAATGAGCAGTTCTTC	TRBD2	TRBV10-2	TRBJ2-1	.
CASSPDRFTGELFF	TGTGCCAGCAGTCCGGACAGGTTCACCGGGGAGCTGTTTTTT	TRBD1	TRBV5-6	TRBJ2-2	.
CASRLRQTANTEAFF	TGTGCCAGCAGACTCCGACAGACAGCGAACACTGAAGCTTTCTTT	.	TRBV6-5	TRBJ1-1	.
CASSPGTLLQAKNIQYF	TGTGCCAGCAGCCCGGGAACCCTACTTCAAGCCAAAAACATTCAGTACTTC	.	TRBV28	TRBJ2-4	.
CASSSTSGGGETQYF	TGCGCCAGCAGCTCCACTAGCGGGGGGGGCGAGACCCAGTACTTC	TRBD2	TRBV5-1	TRBJ2-5	.
CASSDSPYEQYF	TGCGCCAGCAGTGACAGCCCCTACGAGCAGTACTTC	.	TRBV10-1	TRBJ2-7	.
CASSLSGQGVYEQYF	TGTGCCAGCAGCCTCTCTGGACAGGGGGTGTACGAGCAGTACTTC	TRBD1	TRBV9	TRBJ2-7	.
CASSLTGGVNTGELFF	TGTGCCAGCAGCTTAACAGGGGGAGTGAACACCGGGGAGCTGTTTTTT	.	TRBV7-3	TRBJ2-2	.
CASSSGNQPQHF	TGTGCCAGCAGCTCGGGCAATCAGCCCCAGCATTTT	.	TRBV7-2	TRBJ1-5	.
CAGEGDYSNQPQHF	TGTGCCGGGGAAGGGGACTATAGCAATCAGCCCCAGCATTTT	.	TRBV6-5	TRBJ1-5	.
CASSVPVGELSGANVLTF	TGTGCCAGCAGCGTCCCGGTGGGGGAACTCTCTGGGGCCAACGTCCTGACTTTC	.	TRBV9	TRBJ2-6	.
CASDGARAGNTIYF	TGTGCTAGTGACGGTGCGCGAGCTGGAAACACCATATATTTT	.	TRBV12-5	TRBJ1-3	.
CASSRNRATNYGYTF	TGTGCCAGCAGCCGAAACAGGGCTACGAACTATGGCTACACCTTC	.	TRBV7-8	TRBJ1-2	.
CASSYSKSPSGNTIYF	TGTGCCAGCAGTTACTCGAAAAGCCCATCTGGAAACACCATATATTTT	.	TRBV6-5	TRBJ1-3	.
CASANRGQSEKLFF	TGTGCCAGTGCAAACAGGGGGCAGTCTGAAAAACTGTTTTTT	TRBD1	TRBV19	TRBJ1-4	.
CASSQAQGFKAFF	TGTGCCAGCAGCCAAGCACAGGGGTTCAAAGCTTTCTTT	TRBD1	TRBV3-1/TRBV3-2	TRBJ1-1	once
CSVAGSGANVLTF	TGCAGCGTTGCGGGCTCTGGGGCCAACGTCCTGACTTTC	.	TRBV29-1	TRBJ2-6	.
CASSEPGQGLNEQFF	TGTGCCAGCAGTGAACCGGGACAGGGGCTCAATGAGCAGTTCTTC	TRBD1	TRBV6-1	TRBJ2-1	few
CASSQERNNPNYGYTF	TGTGCCAGCAGCCAAGAGAGGAACAACCCTAACTATGGCTACACCTTC	.	TRBV4-2	TRBJ1-2	.